These 11 T cell receptor beta chains share one sample of origin, sequenced in a study of OX40 agonist ivuxolimab in advanced cancers. The table came from immunoSEQ multiplex PCR; TCRdb's copy has only in-frame clones and leaves some out. This table holds roughly 70,000 clones, approximately 90% found once. The source material was CD4+ or CD8+ T cells sorted from blood, sampled in a trial of the OX40 agonist ivuxolimab. The receptors were sampled from an adult with an advanced solid tumor such as melanoma, head and neck, liver or kidney cancer.

V usage is TRBV9 and J usage is TRBJ2-7, with 7 bases fitting TRBD2. Germline V gene sequence: CDR1 SGDLS, CDR2 YYNGEE. With V trimmed by 0 bases and J by 6 bases, 9 bases remained unmatched. This CDR3 comprises 15 residues. Here the CDR3 DNA reads TGTGCCAGCAGCGTAGCGGGGGGAGAGTTACGCGAGCAGTACTTC. Encoded protein: CASSVAGGELREQYF. Full variable domain (outside the CDR3, taken from reference TRBV9 and TRBJ2-7): DSGVTQTPKHLITATGQRVTLRCSPRSGDLSVYWYQQSLDQGLQFLIQYYNGEERAKGNILERFSAQQFPDLHSELNLSSLELGDSALYFCASSVAGGELREQYFGPGTRLTVT.

The chain carries TRBV19 and TRBJ1-2; D is possibly TRBD1 (5 bases). Germline V CDR1 and CDR2: LNHDA, SQIVND (reference sequence). The V end lost 5 bases, the J end lost 8 bases, and 18 bases lay between the germline ends. This CDR3 is 14 amino acids long. The CDR3 spells CASSVPGTGRGYTF. The CDR3, as DNA: TGTGCCAGTAGTGTCCCCGGGACGGGTCGGGGCTACACCTTC.

The chain's CDR3 is CASSRLAGDSYNEQFF. The CDR3, as DNA: TGTGCCAGCAGTCGACTAGCGGGTGACTCCTACAATGAGCAGTTCTTC. The chain couples TRBV2 to TRBJ2-1; 10 nucleotides match TRBD2. V lost 5 bases to trimming and J lost 0 bases; unmatched junction nucleotides: 4. CDR3 length: 16 amino acids. The germline gives CDR1 SNHLY, CDR2 FYNNEI.

The chain combines TRBV19 with TRBJ2-7; D gene uncertain. In germline, CDR1 is LNHDA, CDR2 SQIVND (reference sequence). The CDR3 sequence is 12 residues long. V was pared by 1 base and J by 3 bases, with 4 bases between. CDR3 sequence (DNA): TGTGCCAGTAGTATAGGGGGCTACGAGCAGTACTTC. Its translation is CASSIGGYEQYF. The full variable domain, with the rest looked up from reference TRBV19 and TRBJ2-7, is DGGITQSPKYLFRKEGQNVTLSCEQNLNHDAMYWYRQDPGQGLRLIYYSQIVNDFQKGDIAEGYSVSREKKESFPLTVTSAQKNPTAFYLCASSIGGYEQYFGPGTRLTVT.

The chain recombines TRBV5-1 with TRBJ2-1; perhaps TRBD2 as D (5 bases). CDR1 SGHRS and CDR2 YFSETQ come from the germline V gene. V lost 1 base, J lost 3 bases, and 11 bases lay in between. The CDR3 spans 15 residues. The CDR3 DNA reads TGCGCCAGCAGCTTGAACGGGGTATACTACAATGAGCAGTTCTTC. This codes for CASSLNGVYYNEQFF.

The V call is TRBV4-1, the J call TRBJ2-7; possible D gene TRBD1, 6 bases. Trimming pared 3 bases from V and 3 bases from J, leaving 12 bases between. The length of the CDR3 is 14 residues. CDR1 is MGHRA, CDR2 YSYEKL, per germline. Here the CDR3 DNA reads TGCGCCAGCAGCCAGACCCGGGACAACTACGAGCAGTACTTC. Translated, it gives CASSQTRDNYEQYF.

V is TRBV13 and J is TRBJ2-2, with TRBD2 identical over 10 bases. The trim removed 4 bases at V and 1 base at J, leaving 12 bases unmatched. The CDR3 sequence is 19 residues long. Looked up from germline, CDR1 is PRHDT and CDR2 is FYEKMQ (reference sequence). The CDR3 DNA reads as TGTGCCAGCAGCTCCCTAGCGGGGGCCCAAATTTTGAACACCGGGGAGCTGTTTTTT. Amino acids: CASSSLAGAQILNTGELFF.

The chain uses TRBV19 and TRBJ1-1; D call uncertain. V lost 5 bases to trimming and J lost 1 base, with 20 bases between them. This CDR3 has 17 residues. Per the germline V gene, CDR1 is LNHDA and CDR2 is SQIVND (reference sequence). The CDR3 nucleotides are TGTGCCAGTAGTCAAAACCTCCGGGTTGAGGGGAACACTGAAGCTTTCTTT. The encoded protein is CASSQNLRVEGNTEAFF.

CDR3 DNA: TGTGCCAGCAGTCCCGGGATCAGTAGGCACGAGCAGTACTTC. Amino acid sequence: CASSPGISRHEQYF. The V call is TRBV27, the J call TRBJ2-7; a possible D gene is TRBD2 (5 bases). The V gene's germline CDR1 is MNHEY and CDR2 SMNVEV (reference sequence). This CDR3 has 14 amino acids. With 5 bases removed from V and 5 bases from J, the gap between germline ends came to 16 bases.

This chain uses TRBV30 with TRBJ1-1, with a weak D call TRBD1 (5 bases). The CDR3 length is 13 residues. Germline lookup yields CDR1 GTSNPN and CDR2 SVGIG (reference sequence). V gave up 2 bases and J gave up 5 bases, with 12 bases separating them. In DNA, the CDR3 is TGTGCCTGGAGTTTGGGGGAGGGGACTGAAGCTTTCTTT. This sequence encodes CAWSLGEGTEAFF.

In its sample, this clone was seen a few times. This chain joins TRBV9 and TRBJ1-1; D gene unclear. Germline V gives CDR1 SGDLS, CDR2 YYNGEE. The CDR3 sequence is 14 residues long. The germline V and J ends were trimmed by 3 bases and 1 base, with 10 bases remaining between them. The CDR3 DNA reads TGTGCCAGCAGCGCCGGCGGGTGGAACACTGAAGCTTTCTTT. This translates into CASSAGGWNTEAFF.